Below, 23 T cell receptor beta chains from the same sample are listed, as sequenced in a study of T cell responses to AZD1222 COVID-19 vaccine (TCRdb year 2021). Libraries came from the immunoSEQ multiplex PCR assay. Not all clones reach the TCRdb copy of this immuneACCESS table, which keeps in-frame sequences only. Checked studies attribute under half of the gap to unresolved V genes and leave the rest unexplained. In all, the sample holds 90,000 to 120,000 clones, and 80% to 95% of those were seen once. Approximately 8.9% of the sample comes from the top ten. Taken with the paper, the label for time point translates to: about 28 days (+/-7) after the second vaccine dose. Sequencing used peripheral blood, obtained 28 days after the second AZD1222 dose. The receptor source for this set is an adult who received the AZD1222 COVID-19 vaccine.

The chain combines TRBV7-2 with TRBJ2-2; TRBD1 agrees at 10 bases. The ends lost 5 bases at V and 2 bases at J; junction bases unmatched: 5. This CDR3 spans 16 amino acids. Germline V gene lookup returns CDR1 SGHTA and CDR2 FQGNSA. The CDR3 spells CASSIGTGVNTGELFF. The DNA for the CDR3 is TGTGCCAGCAGCATAGGGACAGGGGTAAACACCGGGGAGCTGTTTTTT.

The chain is built from TRBV6-5 and TRBJ2-1, with a possible D match to TRBD2 (5 bases). V dropped 6 bases and J dropped 3 bases, with 9 bases sitting between them. Germline V lookup: CDR1 MNHEY, CDR2 SVGAGI. The CDR3 is made up of 13 amino acids. The CDR3 nucleotides are TGTGCCAGCAGACGCCGGGACTACAATGAGCAGTTCTTC. Protein product: CASRRRDYNEQFF.

This clone was counted between two and nine times. The genes are TRBV19 and TRBJ1-1; unclear D gene. This CDR3 contains 14 residues. V was shortened by 3 bases and J by 4 bases, with 12 bases between the two germline ends. Germline-derived CDR1 and CDR2 are LNHDA and SQIVND (reference sequence). Written as DNA, the CDR3 is TGTGCCAGTAGTATGAGGGCTGAGAGCACTGAAGCTTTCTTT. This codes for CASSMRAESTEAFF.

The chain couples TRBV5-1 to TRBJ2-5; D perhaps matches TRBD2 (5 bases). The CDR3 runs to 12 residues. CDR1 SGHRS and CDR2 YFSETQ come from the germline V gene. V lost 7 bases, J lost 4 bases, and 11 bases lay in between. The CDR3 DNA is TGCGCCAGCGGCCCAGGAGGAGAGACCCAGTACTTC. Translated, it gives CASGPGGETQYF.

The sample holds one count of this clone. The rearrangement uses TRBV14 and TRBJ1-1; D is unclear. Trimming shortened V by 0 bases and J by 3 bases, and 8 bases separated the two germline ends. CDR1 is SGHDN and CDR2 is FVKESK in the germline V gene. The CDR3 covers 14 residues. CDR3 protein: CASSQDFSDTEAFF. CDR3 coding DNA: TGTGCCAGCAGCCAAGATTTTTCGGACACTGAAGCTTTCTTT.

CDR3 nucleotide sequence: TGTGCCAGCAGTGCGTTCTTGGATGAAGCTTTCTTT. Protein product: CASSAFLDEAFF. V and J are TRBV12-3 or TRBV12-4 and TRBJ1-1; D unresolved. V lost 5 bases and J lost 7, with 11 bases in between. This CDR3 comprises 12 residues.

The genes are TRBV19 and TRBJ1-6; TRBD1 is a possible D gene (5 bases). CDR3 size: 15 residues. Between the trimmed V and J ends, which lost 2 bases and 10 bases, there was a span of 15 bases. CDR1 is LNHDA and CDR2 is SQIVND in the germline V gene (reference sequence). CDR3 in DNA: TGTGCCAGTAGTATATCGGGGACGAGGGACTCACCCCTCCACTTT. Protein product: CASSISGTRDSPLHF.

The V and J genes are TRBV7-8 and TRBJ2-5; D is unresolved. Looked up from germline, CDR1 is SGHVS and CDR2 is FQNEAQ. V dropped 6 bases and J dropped 7 bases, with 15 bases sitting between them. The CDR3 runs 13 residues. The CDR3 spells CASRTSQSVTQYF. The CDR3 bases are TGTGCCAGCAGAACAAGTCAGTCGGTGACCCAGTACTTC.

V and J are TRBV30 and TRBJ1-1, with D unclear. The CDR3 runs to 13 residues. V lost 2 bases and J lost 4, with 11 bases in between. Germline V CDR1 and CDR2: GTSNPN, SVGIG (reference sequence). Here the CDR3 DNA reads TGTGCCTGGAGTATTCAGTTGAGCACTGAAGCTTTCTTT. Translated: CAWSIQLSTEAFF.

The count of this clone is one. The chain carries TRBV6-4 and TRBJ1-2; D unresolved. The CDR3 contains 16 residues. V was clipped by 5 bases and J by 11 bases, with 27 bases between them. The germline V gene encodes CDR1 MRHNA and CDR2 SNTAGT. CDR3 in amino acids: CASSPLGGSALEAYTF. The DNA for the CDR3 is TGTGCCAGCAGTCCCCTCGGCGGATCGGCGCTGGAGGCATACACCTTC.

V gene TRBV6-5 combines with J gene TRBJ1-1; D unresolved. This CDR3 region has 12 residues. Trimming removed 4 bases from V and 5 bases from J, with 8 bases in between. Germline loops: CDR1 MNHEY, CDR2 SVGAGI. The CDR3 loop is CASSSLGTEAFF. The CDR3 DNA sequence: TGTGCCAGCAGTTCACTGGGGACTGAAGCTTTCTTT.

The gene calls are TRBV7-9 and TRBJ2-4, with 9 bases aligning to TRBD1. CDR1 and CDR2 from the germline V gene are SEHNR and FQNEAQ (reference sequence). The CDR3 totals 16 residues. Trimming removed 5 bases from V and 4 bases from J; junction bases left unmatched: 9. CDR3 residues: CASSPQGGTGKNIQYF. In DNA, the CDR3 is TGTGCCAGCAGCCCACAAGGCGGGACAGGGAAAAACATTCAGTACTTC. Looking up the rest from reference TRBV7-9 and TRBJ2-4 gives the full variable domain: DTGVSQNPRHKITKRGQNVTFRCDPISEHNRLYWYRQTLGQGPEFLTYFQNEAQLEKSRLLSDRFSAERPKGSFSTLEIQRTEQGDSAMYLCASSPQGGTGKNIQYFGAGTRLSVL.

The CDR3 bases are TGTGCCAGCAGTTACCCAGGGGAGAGCATTCAGTACTTC. Translating it yields CASSYPGESIQYF. The chain carries TRBV6-5 and TRBJ2-4, with D perhaps TRBD1 (6 bases). There are 13 residues in the CDR3. Germline loops: CDR1 MNHEY, CDR2 SVGAGI. V gave up 2 bases and J gave up 9 bases, with 11 bases separating them.

The chain recombines TRBV10-3 with TRBJ1-1, with D unresolved. From germline, CDR1 is ENHRY and CDR2 SYGVKD. V shed 6 bases and J shed 2 bases, with 13 bases lying between them. The CDR3 spans 14 residues. The CDR3 loop reads CAISPARHNTEAFF. The DNA of the CDR3 is TGTGCCATCAGCCCGGCGCGGCATAACACTGAAGCTTTCTTT.

The chain links TRBV6-2 or TRBV6-3 to TRBJ2-7, with D tentatively TRBD1 (5 bases). The CDR3 totals 15 residues. The germline gives CDR1 MNHEY, CDR2 SVGEGT. V was cut by 4 bases and J by 2 bases, with 15 bases left in between. CDR3 residues: CASSSRQSPPYEQYF. The DNA for the CDR3 is TGTGCCAGCAGTTCCAGACAGTCCCCCCCCTACGAGCAGTACTTC.

The J gene is TRBJ1-3, the V gene TRBV10-3; weak D call: TRBD1 (5 bases). The germline V and J ends were trimmed by 7 bases and 4 bases, with 14 bases remaining between them. Germline V gives CDR1 ENHRY, CDR2 SYGVKD. This CDR3 comprises 14 residues. CDR3 region: CAINPGGDGNTIYF. The DNA for the CDR3 is TGTGCCATCAACCCCGGGGGGGACGGAAACACCATATATTTT.

The rearrangement uses TRBV6-5 and TRBJ2-7; a possible D gene is TRBD2 (6 bases). This CDR3 is 15 amino acids long. The germline gives CDR1 MNHEY, CDR2 SVGAGI. Between the trimmed V and J ends, which lost 2 bases and 0 bases, there was a span of 11 bases. The CDR3: CASSYDGRYSYEQYF. The CDR3 region has the DNA TGTGCCAGCAGTTACGATGGGAGGTACTCCTACGAGCAGTACTTC.

The rearrangement joins TRBV6-5 to TRBJ2-5; TRBD1 agrees at 9 bases. This CDR3 is 16 amino acids long. Germline V lookup: CDR1 MNHEY, CDR2 SVGAGI. The V gene end was trimmed by 0 bases and the J gene end by 5 bases; junction bases not matched to a gene: 7. The DNA for the CDR3 is TGTGCCAGCAGTTACTCGACCACAGGGGGCGGGGAGACCCAGTACTTC. Amino acids: CASSYSTTGGGETQYF.

The chain joins TRBV24-1 to TRBJ2-7, with TRBD1 matching over 8 bases. J lost 1 base, V lost 1 base, and 2 bases had no gene match. Germline V CDR1 and CDR2: KGHDR, SFDVKD. This CDR3 has 15 residues. The CDR3 sequence: CATSDFRTGSYEQYF. The CDR3 nucleotides read TGTGCCACCAGTGATTTCAGGACAGGGTCCTACGAGCAGTACTTC.

The chain employs TRBV5-5 and TRBJ1-4, with 10 bases identical to TRBD1. V lost 4 bases and J lost 7; bases outside the gene matches: 7. In germline, CDR1 is SGHKS, CDR2 YYEKEE (reference sequence). The length of the CDR3 is 15 residues. The CDR3 DNA reads TGTGCCAGCAGCATTAGACAGGGGGCAGGTGAAAAACTGTTTTTT. It specifies CASSIRQGAGEKLFF.

The chain links TRBV28 to TRBJ1-2; D uncertain. CDR3 length equals 11 residues. Trimming shortened V by 7 bases and J by 2 bases, and 5 bases separated the two germline ends. The germline V gene encodes CDR1 MDHEN and CDR2 SYDVKM. The CDR3 DNA follows: TGTGCCAGCAAATTGAACTATGGCTACACCTTC. It codes for CASKLNYGYTF.

V usage is TRBV4-3 and J usage is TRBJ2-7, with D hard to call. V gave up 1 base and J gave up 1 base, with 5 bases separating them. CDR1 is LGHNA, CDR2 YSLEER, per germline. CDR3 length: 13 amino acids. CDR3 protein: CASSQVVSYEQYF. In nucleotides, the CDR3 is TGCGCCAGCAGCCAAGTAGTATCCTACGAGCAGTACTTC.

This chain joins TRBV5-1 and TRBJ2-3; 8 nucleotides align to TRBD2. The CDR3 is made up of 17 amino acids. Unmatched junction bases numbered 12, after V lost 4 bases and J lost 2 bases. Germline V gene data show CDR1 as SGHRS and CDR2 as YFSETQ. The CDR3 reads CASSPGVAGSFTDTQYF. For the CDR3, the DNA is TGCGCCAGCAGCCCCGGGGTAGCGGGGTCTTTCACAGATACGCAGTATTTT.